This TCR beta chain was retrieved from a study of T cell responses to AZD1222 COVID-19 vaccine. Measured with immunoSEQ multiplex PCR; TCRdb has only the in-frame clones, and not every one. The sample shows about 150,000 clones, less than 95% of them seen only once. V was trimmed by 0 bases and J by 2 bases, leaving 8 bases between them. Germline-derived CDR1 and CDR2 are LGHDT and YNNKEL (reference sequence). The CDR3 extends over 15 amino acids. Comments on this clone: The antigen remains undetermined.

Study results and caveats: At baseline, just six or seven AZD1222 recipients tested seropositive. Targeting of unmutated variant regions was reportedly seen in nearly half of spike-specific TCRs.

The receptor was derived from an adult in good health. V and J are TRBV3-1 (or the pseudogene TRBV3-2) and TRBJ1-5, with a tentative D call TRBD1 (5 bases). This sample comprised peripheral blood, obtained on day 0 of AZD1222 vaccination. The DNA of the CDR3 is TGTGCCAGCAGCCAAGACCCACAGGGCAATCAGCCCCAGCATTTT. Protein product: CASSQDPQGNQPQHF.